The 15 T cell receptor beta chains given below trace back to one sample, sequenced in a study of spatial heterogeneity in lung cancer (dated by TCRdb to about 2019). The library was generated by 5' RACE. These reads were obtained on a NextSeq 500. TCRdb ran its own pipeline on the public reads, namely fastp trimming at Q25 and MiXCR clone calling, and kept in-frame beta chains. Rows are unified per CDR3 protein, each entry keeping the most common DNA and genes. The sample table lists 5,500 to 8,500 distinct CDR3 sequences, about an eighth of them with a count of one. Of the sample, less than 9.5% falls within the top ten clones. According to the study, the label for this sample's time point signals: sample taken at primary tumor resection. Antigens of these TCRs are unknown. Here is what the overall study found, with its caveats: The tumor nonsynonymous mutation count correlated with the number of expanded intratumoral alpha and beta TCRs.

Specimen: lung tumor tissue, collected at surgery. The source is a male donor with early-stage non-small cell lung cancer.

This clonotype was counted at least ten times. The library was prepared for alpha chains; this beta chain is a stray read, so its frequency means little. This sequence joins TRBV2 and TRBJ2-1; D unresolved. Germline V gene data show CDR1 as SNHLY and CDR2 as FYNNEI. The CDR3 is made up of 16 amino acids. V lost 2 bases and J 8 bases, leaving 19 bases between the germline ends. The CDR3 DNA reads TGTGCCAGCAGTGAAAGTAGATACTCTGTTATGGATGAGCAGTTCTTC. It yields the protein CASSESRYSVMDEQFF.

In its sample, this clonotype was seen many times. This beta chain slipped into a library made for alpha chains as a stray read, so its size is not meaningful. V is TRBV10-3 and J is TRBJ2-2; possible D gene TRBD1, 6 bases. The germline V and J ends were trimmed by 6 bases and 7 bases, with 18 bases remaining between them. Germline loops: CDR1 ENHRY, CDR2 SYGVKD. CDR3 length: 15 amino acids. The chain's CDR3 is CAISANSGAGGELFF. Written as DNA, the CDR3 is TGTGCCATCAGCGCTAACTCAGGGGCGGGCGGGGAGCTGTTTTTT.

With respect to this clonotype: Being off target in a library aimed at alpha chains, this beta chain has a size of little meaning. The chain links TRBV9 to TRBJ1-6; 11 nucleotides match TRBD1. The trim removed 4 bases at V and 6 bases at J, leaving 6 bases unmatched. Germline V CDR1 and CDR2: SGDLS, YYNGEE. This CDR3 region has 16 residues. This CDR3 reads CASSPRTGGPNSPLHF. In DNA, the CDR3 is TGTGCCAGCAGCCCTCGGACAGGGGGCCCTAATTCACCCCTCCACTTT.

This clonotype appeared many times. This beta chain represents an off-target read in a library built for alpha chains; its size is of limited meaning. The chain links TRBV10-3 to TRBJ2-5; the D gene is possibly TRBD2 (5 bases). The CDR3 has 14 amino acids. V lost 7 bases and J 5 bases, leaving 17 bases between the germline ends. CDR1 and CDR2 (germline): ENHRY, SYGVKD. For the CDR3, the DNA is TGTGCCATCACCGCGGGTCTAAAAGGGGAGACCCAGTACTTC. Translation gives CAITAGLKGETQYF.

This clonotype appeared many times. Because the library targeted alpha chains, this beta chain is an off-target read whose size means little. The chain links TRBV20-1 to TRBJ1-1; no firm D call. The CDR3 runs 13 residues. Germline V gene sequence: CDR1 DFQATT, CDR2 SNEGSKA (reference sequence). V gave up 5 bases and J gave up 4 bases, with 14 bases separating them. CDR3 sequence: CSAPDPRSTEAFF. CDR3 coding DNA: TGCAGTGCTCCAGACCCCCGGAGCACTGAAGCTTTCTTT.

This clonotype has ten or more counts. Because this beta chain is a stray read in a library intended to capture alpha chains, its abundance should not be given much weight. The chain recombines TRBV12-3 or TRBV12-4 with TRBJ2-7; no clear D gene. Trimming left V 5 bases short and J 4 bases short, with 9 bases between. CDR3 size: 12 residues. CDR3 residues: CASSPSGYEQYF. CDR3 DNA: TGTGCCAGCAGTCCCTCCGGTTACGAGCAGTACTTC.

There are many counts of this clonotype. Since it is a stray read in a library aimed at alpha chains, this beta chain has a size that is not meaningful. This chain joins TRBV24-1 and TRBJ1-2; D gene unclear. The V gene lost 5 bases and the J gene lost 8 bases, with 8 bases spanning the gap. The length of the CDR3 is 11 residues. Per the germline V gene, CDR1 is KGHDR and CDR2 is SFDVKD. CDR3 DNA: TGTGCCACCAGTGGGGCGGACGGCTACACCTTC. Protein: CATSGADGYTF.

Concerning this clonotype itself: Little can be read into the size of this beta chain, an off-target read in a library designed for alpha chains. The J gene is TRBJ1-6, the V gene TRBV5-4; D uncertain. Trimming removed 4 bases at V and 5 bases at J, with 10 bases between. The CDR3 contains 14 residues. Looked up from germline, CDR1 is SGHNT and CDR2 is YYREEE (reference sequence). This chain's CDR3 is CASSRTDNNSPLHF. The CDR3 DNA follows: TGTGCCAGCAGCCGAACAGATAATAATTCACCCCTCCACTTT.

Ten or more counts support this clonotype. Because this beta chain is a stray read in a library intended to capture alpha chains, its abundance should not be given much weight. The chain links TRBV6-6 to TRBJ1-1; 8 nucleotides line up with TRBD1. From germline, CDR1 is MNHNY and CDR2 SVGAGI (reference sequence). Germline trimming cut 6 bases from V and 4 bases from J; bases unmatched to any gene: 4. The CDR3 length is 13 residues. The CDR3 loop is CASRDRDGTEAFF. CDR3 coding DNA: TGTGCCAGCAGGGACAGGGATGGCACTGAAGCTTTCTTT.

This clonotype was observed many times. This beta chain slipped into a library made for alpha chains as a stray read, so its size is not meaningful. This rearrangement joins TRBV12-3 or TRBV12-4 to TRBJ2-3; no reliable D call. The CDR3 extends over 11 amino acids. V was trimmed by 2 bases and J by 4 bases, leaving 1 base between them. The chain's CDR3 is CASSLPDTQYF. The CDR3 region has the DNA TGTGCCAGCAGTTTACCAGATACGCAGTATTTT.

A word on this clonotype: In a library made to pick up alpha chains, this beta chain is a stray read with a size that means little. The chain joins TRBV6-5 to TRBJ2-2; no clear D gene. V was trimmed by 1 base and J by 2 bases, leaving 5 bases between them. CDR1 and CDR2 (germline): MNHEY, SVGAGI. The CDR3 is made up of 14 amino acids. CDR3 coding DNA: TGTGCCAGCAGTTACTGGGGTAACACCGGGGAGCTGTTTTTT. Amino acid sequence: CASSYWGNTGELFF.

This clonotype is labeled as medium-sized (0.01 to 0.1%). This beta chain is a stray sequence in a library constructed for alpha chains; its clone size is not meaningful. The V call is TRBV20-1, the J call TRBJ2-1; D call uncertain. The V and J ends lost 6 bases and 0 bases respectively, with 18 bases between them. The CDR3 spans 16 residues. Germline lookup yields CDR1 DFQATT and CDR2 SNEGSKA (reference sequence). CDR3 coding DNA: TGCAGTGCCCCGACGACAAGCCTAATCTCCTACAATGAGCAGTTCTTC. It translates to CSAPTTSLISYNEQFF.

In its sample, this clonotype is medium-sized (0.01 to 0.1%). This beta chain turned up in a library designed for alpha chains; as an off-target read, its abundance says little. The rearrangement links TRBV11-2 to TRBJ2-3; no firm D call. Germline loops: CDR1 SGHAT, CDR2 FQNNGV. The ends were cut back, 3 bases at V and 0 bases at J, with 7 bases in the middle. The CDR3 is 14 amino acids. The chain's CDR3 is CASSFGSSTDTQYF. The CDR3 DNA reads TGTGCCAGCAGCTTCGGGTCTAGCACAGATACGCAGTATTTT.

This clonotype was recorded at least ten times. The size of this beta chain means little, since it is a stray read in a library made for alpha chains. The rearrangement links TRBV5-5 to TRBJ1-4, with D tentatively TRBD1 (6 bases). The CDR3 extends over 15 amino acids. Trimming removed 3 bases at V and 3 bases at J, with 12 bases between. CDR1 and CDR2 (germline): SGHKS, YYEKEE (reference sequence). The DNA of the CDR3 is TGTGCCAGCAGCTCTCCAGGGGCCTCTAATGAAAAACTGTTTTTT. Its translation: CASSSPGASNEKLFF.

This clonotype was recorded at least ten times. This beta chain lies outside the target of a library built for alpha chains; its clone size means little. The rearrangement joins TRBV20-1 to TRBJ1-5; D remains unclear. Trimming took off 4 bases at V and 3 bases at J, with 19 bases between the two ends. This CDR3 contains 16 residues. Germline V gives CDR1 DFQATT, CDR2 SNEGSKA (reference sequence). Here the CDR3 DNA reads TGCAGTGCTAAGTCCTCAGGATCGTGGATCAATCAGCCCCAGCATTTT. Amino acid sequence: CSAKSSGSWINQPQHF.